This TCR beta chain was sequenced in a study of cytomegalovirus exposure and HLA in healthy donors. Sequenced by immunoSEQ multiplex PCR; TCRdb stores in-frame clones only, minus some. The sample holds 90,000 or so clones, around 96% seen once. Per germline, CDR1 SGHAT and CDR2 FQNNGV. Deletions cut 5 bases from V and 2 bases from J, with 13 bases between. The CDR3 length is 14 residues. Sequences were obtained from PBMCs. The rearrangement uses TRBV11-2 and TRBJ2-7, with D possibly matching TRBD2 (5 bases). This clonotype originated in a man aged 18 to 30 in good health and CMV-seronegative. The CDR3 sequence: CASSTPSRAYEQYF. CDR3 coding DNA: TGTGCCAGCAGCACTCCTAGCCGCGCCTACGAGCAGTACTTC.